The entry below gives a single TCR beta chain sequence along with its context. The J segment lost 3 bases and the V segment lost 5 bases, leaving 10 bases of the junction unmatched. This CDR3 is 17 amino acids long. The germline gives CDR1 SGHVS, CDR2 FQNEAQ. This sample is part of a study of T-cell memory formation after mild COVID-19. Study details: Largely donor-specific TCR clusters were found.

TCRdb redid the calling of the 5' RACE reads with MiXCR, one entry per CDR3 protein. The sample holds around 410,000 distinct CDR3 sequences, about 22% seen once. What was sequenced was PBMCs or a T cell subset sorted from them (not recorded which). The clonotype originates from an adult woman who had mild COVID-19 (a few samples of this study predate the infection). Cell type and time point are not known. The V gene is TRBV7-8, the J gene TRBJ2-5, with 12 positions matching TRBD2. The CDR3 region has the DNA TGTGCCAGCAGCCCCACTAGCGGGGGGATGAAAGAAGAGACCCAGTACTTC. Translating gives CASSPTSGGMKEETQYF.